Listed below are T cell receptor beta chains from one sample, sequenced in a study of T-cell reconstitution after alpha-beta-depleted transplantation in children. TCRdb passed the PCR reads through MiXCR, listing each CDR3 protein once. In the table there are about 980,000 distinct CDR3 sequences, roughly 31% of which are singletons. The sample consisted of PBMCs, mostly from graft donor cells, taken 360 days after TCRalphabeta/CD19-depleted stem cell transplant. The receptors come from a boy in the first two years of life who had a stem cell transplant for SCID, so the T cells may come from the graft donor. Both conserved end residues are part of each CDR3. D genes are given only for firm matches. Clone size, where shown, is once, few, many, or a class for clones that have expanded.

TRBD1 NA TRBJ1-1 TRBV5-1 TGCGCCAGCAGCCCCGTGACAGGGGGCCCCACTGAAGCTTTCTTT CASSPVTGGPTEAFF
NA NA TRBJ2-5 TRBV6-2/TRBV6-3 TGTGCCAGCAGCTACCCCAGCCGGGACCCCCAAGAGACCCAGTACTTC CASSYPSRDPQETQYF
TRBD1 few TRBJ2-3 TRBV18 TGTGCCAGCTCACCTATGGCCACAGGGGGCGCAGATACGCAGTATTTT CASSPMATGGADTQYF
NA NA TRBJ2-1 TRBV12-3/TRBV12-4 TGTGCCAGCAGTTCCCCCGTCGCACTCAGCTCCTACAATGAGCAGTTCTTC CASSSPVALSSYNEQFF
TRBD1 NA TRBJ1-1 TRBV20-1 TGCAGTGCTAGGACAGGGAGGGGCACTGAAGCTTTCTTT CSARTGRGTEAFF
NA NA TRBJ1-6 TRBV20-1 TGCAGTGCTAAACATCCTAATTCACCCCTCCACTTT CSAKHPNSPLHF
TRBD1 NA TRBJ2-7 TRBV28 TGTGCCAGCTGGTCCCGGACAGGGAACTACGAGCAGTACTTC CASWSRTGNYEQYF
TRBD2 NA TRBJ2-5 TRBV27 TGTGCCAGCAGTTTCGCCTCGGGACTAGTAGAGACCCAGTACTTC CASSFASGLVETQYF
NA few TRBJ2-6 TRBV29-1 TGCAGCGTTGAAACTTCAGGGGCCAACGTCCTGACTTTC CSVETSGANVLTF
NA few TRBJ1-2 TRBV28 TGTGCCAGCAGTCTCACAGGGATTCCTAACTATGGCTACACCTTC CASSLTGIPNYGYTF
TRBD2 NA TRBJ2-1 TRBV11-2 TGTGCCAGCAGCTTGTTGCTAGCGGGGGGGCCGAACTACAATGAGCAGTTCTTC CASSLLLAGGPNYNEQFF
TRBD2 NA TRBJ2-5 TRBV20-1 TGCAGTGCTAGGCCCCGAGTGGGGGGGACGGAGACCCAGTACTTC CSARPRVGGTETQYF
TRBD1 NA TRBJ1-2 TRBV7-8 TGTGCCAGCAGCCACCGCACTCACAGGGGCAAAGTGCCCGGCTACACCTTC CASSHRTHRGKVPGYTF
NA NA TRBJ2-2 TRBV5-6 TGTGCCAGCAGCTTGGCTCGGCGGTTAGCCCTGAACACCGGGGAGCTGTTTTTT CASSLARRLALNTGELFF
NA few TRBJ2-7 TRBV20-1 TGCAGTGCTACCGGGGTGCGCGAGTACTACGAGCAGTACTTC CSATGVREYYEQYF
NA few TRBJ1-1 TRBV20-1 TGCAGTGCTAGGGCCCCGTCCCAGTTTGGAGCTTTCTTT CSARAPSQFGAFF
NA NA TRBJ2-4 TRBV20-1 TGCAGTGCTAGAGATCCAGTCAGGCCCGCGGGGAACGTGAACATTCAGTACTTC CSARDPVRPAGNVNIQYF
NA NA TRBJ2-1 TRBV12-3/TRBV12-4 TGTGCCAGCTCCAGGGTGGTTGGCAATGAGCAGTTCTTC CASSRVVGNEQFF
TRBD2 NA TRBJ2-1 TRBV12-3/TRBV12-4 TGTGCCAGCAGTTCCGGGACTAGCGGGGCCAATGAGCAGTTCTTC CASSSGTSGANEQFF
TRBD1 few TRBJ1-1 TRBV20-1 TGCAGTGTTAGTGACAGTGGGACAGGTAGTCGCGAAGCTTTCTTT CSVSDSGTGSREAFF
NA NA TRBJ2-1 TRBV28 TGTGCCAGCAGTTTACATTCGGGCAGGGTTTTCTACGGTGAGCAGTTCTTC CASSLHSGRVFYGEQFF
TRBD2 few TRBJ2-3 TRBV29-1 TGCAGCGGCGGCTTAGCGGGGGGTATCACAGATACGCAGTATTTT CSGGLAGGITDTQYF
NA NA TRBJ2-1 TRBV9 TGTGCCAGCAGCGCGGGCGGCGGGCCCGATAAGGGGAATGAGCAGTTCTTC CASSAGGGPDKGNEQFF
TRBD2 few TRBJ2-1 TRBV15 TGTGCCACCAGTGAAAATAAGGTTGGCGGGGGGGATGAGCAGTTCTTC CATSENKVGGGDEQFF
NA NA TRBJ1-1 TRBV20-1 TGCAGTGCCTACCTCACTGAAGCTTTCTTT CSAYLTEAFF
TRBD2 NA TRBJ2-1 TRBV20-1 TGCAGTGCTAGAGAGGCAGGGAGGGAACTGCGGAATGAGCAGTTCTTC CSAREAGRELRNEQFF
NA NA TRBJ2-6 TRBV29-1 TGCAGCGTTGAGCCCACGGAGGGGGCCAACGTCCTGACTTTC CSVEPTEGANVLTF
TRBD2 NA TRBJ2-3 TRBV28 TGTGCCAGCAGTCCTAGACTAGCGGGGAGGGCAGATACGCAGTATTTT CASSPRLAGRADTQYF
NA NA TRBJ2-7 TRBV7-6 TGTGCCAGCAGCTCCCATGAGTATCCGAAGTCACCCCCTCTCTACGAGCAGTACTTC CASSSHEYPKSPPLYEQYF
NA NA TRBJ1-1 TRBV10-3 TGTGCCATCAGGGCCCAGGTAGGGCGAGGGCTGCCCATTGAAGCTTTCTTT CAIRAQVGRGLPIEAFF
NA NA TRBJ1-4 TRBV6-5 TGTGCCAGCAGCTACGTTGTCCGGAATGAAAAACTGTTTTTT CASSYVVRNEKLFF
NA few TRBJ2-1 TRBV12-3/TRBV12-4 TGTGCCAGCAGTCCGAAACAGAATCCTATTTTCTCCTACAATGAGCAGTTCTTC CASSPKQNPIFSYNEQFF
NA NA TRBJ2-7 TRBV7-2 TGTGCCAGCAGCTTAGGGAACGACAGGTTGATCTACGAGCAGTACTTC CASSLGNDRLIYEQYF
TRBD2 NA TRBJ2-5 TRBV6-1 TGTGCCAGCAGACCGGGGGGAGGATTGTATGAGACCCAGTACTTC CASRPGGGLYETQYF
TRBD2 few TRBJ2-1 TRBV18 TGTGCCAGCTCACCAGCCCCAGCTAGCGGGGGCTGGGGGGAGCAGTTCTTC CASSPAPASGGWGEQFF
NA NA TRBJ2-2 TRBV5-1 TGCGCCAGCAGCTTGAGTCTCGCGGGGAACGCCGGGGAGCTGTTTTTT CASSLSLAGNAGELFF
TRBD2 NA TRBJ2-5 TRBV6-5 TGTGCCAGCAGTTACCTAGCGGGGTTTAAGGAGACCCAGTACTTC CASSYLAGFKETQYF
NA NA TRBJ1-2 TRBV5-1 TGCGCCAGCAGCCTTACAGGGTTTATCTATGGCTACACCTTC CASSLTGFIYGYTF
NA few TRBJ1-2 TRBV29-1 TGCAGCGTCGTGACAGGAGACTATGGCTACACCTTC CSVVTGDYGYTF
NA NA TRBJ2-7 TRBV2 TGTGCCAGCAGAAGAGATGGAGAGAAGCAGTACTTC CASRRDGEKQYF
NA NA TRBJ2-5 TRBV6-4 TGTGCCAGCAGTGACCGAGACACAGGTTACGGTGGACAAGAGACCCAGTACTTC CASSDRDTGYGGQETQYF
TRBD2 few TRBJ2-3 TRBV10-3 TGTGCCATCTTGGCGGGGGTGGGCCGTAGCACAGATACGCAGTATTTT CAILAGVGRSTDTQYF
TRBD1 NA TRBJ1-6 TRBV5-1 TGCGCCAGCAGCTTGCGGACAGGGGCATATAATTCACCCCTCCACTTT CASSLRTGAYNSPLHF
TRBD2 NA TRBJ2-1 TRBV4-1 TGCGCCAGCAGCCAAGGGGGGACTAGCGGGGCCACCTACAATGAGCAGTTCTTC CASSQGGTSGATYNEQFF
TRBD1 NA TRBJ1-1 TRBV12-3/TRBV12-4 TGTGCCAGCAGCCGACAGGGCCGCCTGAACACTGAAGCTTTCTTT CASSRQGRLNTEAFF
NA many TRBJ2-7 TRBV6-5 TGTGCCAGCAGTTCGGCGGGCGGACACTCCTACGAGCAGTACTTC CASSSAGGHSYEQYF
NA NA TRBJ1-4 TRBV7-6 TGTGCCAGCAGCTTAGCCAGATCGATGGTGGGGGAAAAACTGTTTTTT CASSLARSMVGEKLFF
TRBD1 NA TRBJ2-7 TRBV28 TGTGCCAGCAGCCCTACAGGGGTCAAACACTACGAGCAGTACTTC CASSPTGVKHYEQYF
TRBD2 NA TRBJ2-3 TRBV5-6 TGTGCCAGCAGCTTTTGGAATAGCGGGGTTGCAGATACGCAGTATTTT CASSFWNSGVADTQYF
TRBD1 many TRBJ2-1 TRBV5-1 TGTGCCAGCAGCTTAGGGGGGACAGGGGGCAATGAGCAGTTCTTC CASSLGGTGGNEQFF
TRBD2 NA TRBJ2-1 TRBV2 TGTGCCAGCAGCCGGACTAGCGGGGGGGCTGGCAATGAGCAGTTCTTC CASSRTSGGAGNEQFF
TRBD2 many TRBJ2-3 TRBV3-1 TGTGCCAGCAGCCCGACGGGGGGACCCACAGATACGCAGTATTTT CASSPTGGPTDTQYF
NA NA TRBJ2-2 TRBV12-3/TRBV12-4 TGTGCCAGCACCCCCGGGAGAGCCTCCATGGGCACCGGGGAGCTGTTTTTT CASTPGRASMGTGELFF
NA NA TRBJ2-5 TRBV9 TGTGCCAGCAGCGTAGTGGGACGAGACAGGGAGACCCAGTACTTC CASSVVGRDRETQYF
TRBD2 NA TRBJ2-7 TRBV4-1 TGCGCCAGCAGCCAAGGCCCGGGACTAGCGGACTCCTACGAGCAGTACTTC CASSQGPGLADSYEQYF